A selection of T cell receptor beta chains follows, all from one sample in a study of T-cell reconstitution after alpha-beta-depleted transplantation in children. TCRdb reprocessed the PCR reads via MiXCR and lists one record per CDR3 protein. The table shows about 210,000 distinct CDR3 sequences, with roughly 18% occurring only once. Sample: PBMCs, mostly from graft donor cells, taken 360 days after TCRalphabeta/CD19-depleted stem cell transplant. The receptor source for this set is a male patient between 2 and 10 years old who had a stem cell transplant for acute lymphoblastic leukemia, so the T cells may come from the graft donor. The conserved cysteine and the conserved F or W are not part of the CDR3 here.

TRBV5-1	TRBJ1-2	ASSTGTGIYGYT
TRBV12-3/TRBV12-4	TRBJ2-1	ASSFQTLPGNEQF
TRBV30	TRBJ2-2	AWSSGGGTGELF
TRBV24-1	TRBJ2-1	ATSDSSRDEQF
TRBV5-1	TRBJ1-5	ASSLRGNQPQH
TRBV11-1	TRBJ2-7	ASSLLVGGWGGRYEQY
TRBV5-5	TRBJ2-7	ASGTGEYEQY
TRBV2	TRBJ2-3	ASSETMSGGILTDTQY
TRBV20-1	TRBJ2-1	SARQGREATYNEQF
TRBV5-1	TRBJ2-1	ASSWEGDGEQF
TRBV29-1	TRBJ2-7	SVAASGLGEQY
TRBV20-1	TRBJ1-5	SVRRDEKTQPQH
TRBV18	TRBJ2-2	ASSRGITNTGELF
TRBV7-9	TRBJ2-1	ASSPGGVPHNEQF
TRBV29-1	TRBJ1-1	SVEDRGLRRPEAF
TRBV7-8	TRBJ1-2	ASSLASGAGGYT
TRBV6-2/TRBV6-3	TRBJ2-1	ASSPGTSRTREQF
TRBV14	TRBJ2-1	ASSLHYRPENEQF
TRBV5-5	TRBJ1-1	ASSLEAMGNTEAF
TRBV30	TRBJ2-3	AWSVGGAADTQY
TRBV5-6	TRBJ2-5	ASSLGVQETQY
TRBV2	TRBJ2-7	ASTPVVGGAYEQY
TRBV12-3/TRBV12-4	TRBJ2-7	ASSLRTGGLYEQY
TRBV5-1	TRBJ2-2	ASSPPRGASTGELF
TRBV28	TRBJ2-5	ASSLYRDLETQY
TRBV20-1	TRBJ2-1	SARVLGLAGGQF
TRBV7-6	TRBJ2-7	ASSLGQGTDEQY
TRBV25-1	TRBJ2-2	ASSELGATPRTGELF
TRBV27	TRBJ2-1	ASSLAPLSAHEQF
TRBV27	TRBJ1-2	ASSPQDRAYGYT
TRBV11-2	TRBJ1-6	ASTGSSSYNSPLH
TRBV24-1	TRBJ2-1	ATSDPTGSGYNEQF
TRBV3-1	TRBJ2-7	ASSQDRQLEQY
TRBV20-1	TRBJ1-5	SAKGWGEGNQPQH
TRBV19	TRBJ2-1	ASRPSTRRPFNEQF
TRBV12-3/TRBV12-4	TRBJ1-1	ASSSVLNTEAF
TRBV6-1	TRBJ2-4	ASSLGGQAKNIQY
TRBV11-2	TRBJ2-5	ASSSGQGGETQY
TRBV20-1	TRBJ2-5	SAMARGEQETQY
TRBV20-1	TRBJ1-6	SVVPITSYNSPLH
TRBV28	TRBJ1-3	ASSLDLEPGNTIY
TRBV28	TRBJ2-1	ASNLAWGEQF
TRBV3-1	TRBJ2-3	ASSPGGKLRERTDTQY